One sample yielded the 6 T cell receptor beta chains listed below, sequenced in a study of a mutant IDH1 vaccine in newly diagnosed glioma. The antigens of these receptors remain unknown. The sample's time point: week 47, end of study. What each vaccine dose contained was 300 ug of mutant IDH1 20-mer peptide, accompanied by topical imiquimod. Assay: immunoSEQ multiplex PCR; the TCRdb copy retains only in-frame clones and omits some. This repertoire shows fewer than 35,000 clones, around 81% found once; its top ten account for about 28%. This specimen consisted of PBMCs, obtained from a glioma patient whose treatment included an IDH1 peptide vaccine. Receptors were obtained from a man aged 25-45 years with glioma.

The rearrangement links TRBV2 to TRBJ1-1; the D is unclear. V gave up 4 bases and J gave up 8 bases, with 11 bases separating them. The CDR3 loop spans 12 amino acids. Germline lookup yields CDR1 SNHLY and CDR2 FYNNEI. Here the CDR3 reads CASSVILQEAFF. The CDR3 coding sequence is TGTGCCAGCAGTGTGATTCTCCAAGAAGCTTTCTTT.

The chain links TRBV7-9 to TRBJ2-7; D ambiguous. Trimming removed 2 bases from V and 6 bases from J, with 17 bases in between. CDR3 size: 15 residues. Germline lookup yields CDR1 SEHNR and CDR2 FQNEAQ (reference sequence). The CDR3 reads CASSLFLGVDAEQYF. In DNA, the CDR3 is TGTGCCAGCAGCTTATTTCTAGGAGTTGACGCCGAGCAGTACTTC.

The chain has TRBV5-5 and TRBJ1-1, with D hard to call. The CDR3 is 13 amino acids. Germline-derived CDR1 and CDR2 are SGHKS and YYEKEE (reference sequence). V lost 2 bases and J lost 0, with 5 bases in between. The CDR3 bases are TGTGCCAGCAGCTTCGGGATGAACACTGAAGCTTTCTTT. Its translation is CASSFGMNTEAFF. The full variable domain, in which reference TRBV5-5 and TRBJ1-1 provide the parts outside the CDR3, is DAGVTQSPTHLIKTRGQQVTLRCSPISGHKSVSWYQQVLGQGPQFIFQYYEKEERGRGNFPDRFSARQFPNYSSELNVNALLLGDSALYLCASSFGMNTEAFFGQGTRLTVV.

This sequence joins TRBV2 and TRBJ2-2; D remains unclear. Trimming cost V 6 bases and J 2 bases, with 7 bases left between them. CDR1 and CDR2 (germline): SNHLY, FYNNEI. CDR3 length: 13 amino acids. CDR3 nucleotides: TGTGCCAGCAGGGTGGAAAACACCGGGGAGCTGTTTTTT. This encodes CASRVENTGELFF.

The chain joins TRBV30 to TRBJ1-3; D remains ambiguous. The V gene lost 0 bases and the J gene lost 1 base, with 7 bases spanning the gap. The germline CDR1 and CDR2 sequences are GTSNPN and SVGIG (reference sequence). This CDR3 is 14 amino acids long. The CDR3 DNA reads TGTGCCTGGAGTGTACTCCCTTCTGGAAACACCATATATTTT. It translates to CAWSVLPSGNTIYF.

V gene TRBV6-1 combines with J gene TRBJ2-7; 10 nucleotides agree with TRBD1. The CDR3 covers 16 residues. In germline, CDR1 is MNHNS, CDR2 SASEGT. Germline trimming cut 1 base from V and 4 bases from J; bases unmatched to any gene: 7. The CDR3 loop is CASSEVPGTGAYEQYF. Here the CDR3 DNA reads TGTGCCAGCAGTGAAGTACCGGGGACAGGGGCTTACGAGCAGTACTTC.